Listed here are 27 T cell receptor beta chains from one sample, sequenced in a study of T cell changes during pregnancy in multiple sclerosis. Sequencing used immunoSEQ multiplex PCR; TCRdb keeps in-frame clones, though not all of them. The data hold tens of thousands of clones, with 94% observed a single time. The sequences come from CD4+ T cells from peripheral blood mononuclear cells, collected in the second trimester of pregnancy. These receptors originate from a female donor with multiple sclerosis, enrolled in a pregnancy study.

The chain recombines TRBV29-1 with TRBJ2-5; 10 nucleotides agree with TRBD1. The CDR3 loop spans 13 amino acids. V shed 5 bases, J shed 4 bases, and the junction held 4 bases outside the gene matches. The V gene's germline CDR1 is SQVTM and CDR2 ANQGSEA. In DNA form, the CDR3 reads TGCAGCGTTTCGGGGGACAGGGGAGAGACCCAGTACTTC. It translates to CSVSGDRGETQYF.

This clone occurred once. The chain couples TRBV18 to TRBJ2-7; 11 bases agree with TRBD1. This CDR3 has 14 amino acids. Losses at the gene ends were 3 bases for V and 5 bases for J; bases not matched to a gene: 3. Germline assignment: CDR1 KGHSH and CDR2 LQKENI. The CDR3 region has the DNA TGTGCCAGCTCACCGGGACAGGGGGGTAACGAGCAGTACTTC. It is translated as CASSPGQGGNEQYF.

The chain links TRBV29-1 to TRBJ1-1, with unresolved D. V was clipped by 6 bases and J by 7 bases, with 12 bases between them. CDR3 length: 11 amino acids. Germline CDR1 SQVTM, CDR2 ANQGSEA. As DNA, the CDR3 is TGCAGCGTCGTAGGGCGGGGTGAAGCTTTCTTT. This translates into CSVVGRGEAFF.

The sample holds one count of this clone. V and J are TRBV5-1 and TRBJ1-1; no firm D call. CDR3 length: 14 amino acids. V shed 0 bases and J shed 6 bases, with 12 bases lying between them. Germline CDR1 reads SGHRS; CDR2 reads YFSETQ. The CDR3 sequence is CASSLDRIRAEAFF. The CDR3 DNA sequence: TGCGCCAGCAGCTTGGATCGCATTCGCGCTGAAGCTTTCTTT.

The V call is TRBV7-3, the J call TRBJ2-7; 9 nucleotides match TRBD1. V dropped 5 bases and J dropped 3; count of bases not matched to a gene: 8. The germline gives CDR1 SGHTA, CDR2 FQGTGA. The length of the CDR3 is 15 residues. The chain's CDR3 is CASSPSRTGVYEQYF. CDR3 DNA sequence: TGTGCCAGCAGCCCTAGTCGGACAGGGGTCTACGAGCAGTACTTC.

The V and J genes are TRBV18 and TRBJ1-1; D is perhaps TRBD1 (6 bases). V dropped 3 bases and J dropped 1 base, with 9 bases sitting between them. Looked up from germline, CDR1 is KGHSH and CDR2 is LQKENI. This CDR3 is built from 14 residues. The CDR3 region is CASSPPTGNTEAFF. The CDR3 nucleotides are TGTGCCAGCTCACCCCCGACAGGGAACACTGAAGCTTTCTTT.

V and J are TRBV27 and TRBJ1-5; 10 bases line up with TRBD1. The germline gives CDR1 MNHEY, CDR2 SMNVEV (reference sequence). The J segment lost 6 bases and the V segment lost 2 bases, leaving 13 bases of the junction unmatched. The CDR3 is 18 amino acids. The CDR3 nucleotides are TGTGCCAGCAGTTTACTATCGGCGGGACAGGGGATAGGTCAGCCCCAGCATTTT. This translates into CASSLLSAGQGIGQPQHF.

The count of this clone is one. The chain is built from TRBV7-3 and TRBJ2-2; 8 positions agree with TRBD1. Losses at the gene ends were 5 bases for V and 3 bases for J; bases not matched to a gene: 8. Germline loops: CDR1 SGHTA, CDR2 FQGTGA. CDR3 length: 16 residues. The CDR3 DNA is TGTGCCAGCAGCCCGCTGACAGGGGTGGACACCGGGGAGCTGTTTTTT. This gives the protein CASSPLTGVDTGELFF.

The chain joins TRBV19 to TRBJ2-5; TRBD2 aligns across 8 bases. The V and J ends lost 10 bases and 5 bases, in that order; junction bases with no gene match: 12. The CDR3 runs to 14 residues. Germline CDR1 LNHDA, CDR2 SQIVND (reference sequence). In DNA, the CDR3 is TGTGCCACCCGACGCCCCGGCGGGGGGGAGACCCAGTACTTC. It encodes CATRRPGGGETQYF.

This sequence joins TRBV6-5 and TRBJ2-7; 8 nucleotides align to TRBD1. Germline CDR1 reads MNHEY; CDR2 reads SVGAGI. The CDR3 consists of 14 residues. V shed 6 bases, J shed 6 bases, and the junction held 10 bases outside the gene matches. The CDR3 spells CASRRTGRSSEQYF. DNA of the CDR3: TGTGCCAGCAGACGGACAGGGAGGAGCAGCGAGCAGTACTTC.

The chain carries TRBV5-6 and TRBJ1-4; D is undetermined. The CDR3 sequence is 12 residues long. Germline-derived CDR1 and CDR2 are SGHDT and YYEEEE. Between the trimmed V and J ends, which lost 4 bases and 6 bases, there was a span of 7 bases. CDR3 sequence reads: CASSIRDEKLFF. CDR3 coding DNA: TGTGCCAGCAGCATCCGCGATGAAAAACTGTTTTTT.

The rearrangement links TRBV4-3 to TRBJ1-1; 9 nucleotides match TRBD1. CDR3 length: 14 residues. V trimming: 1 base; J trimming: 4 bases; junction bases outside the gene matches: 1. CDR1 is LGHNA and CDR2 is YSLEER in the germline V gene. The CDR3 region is CASSQGTGATEAFF. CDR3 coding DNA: TGCGCCAGCAGCCAAGGGACAGGGGCCACTGAAGCTTTCTTT.

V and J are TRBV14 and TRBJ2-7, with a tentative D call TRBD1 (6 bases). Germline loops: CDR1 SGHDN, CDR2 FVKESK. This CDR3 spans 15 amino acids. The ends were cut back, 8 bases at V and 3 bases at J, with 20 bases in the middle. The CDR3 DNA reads TGTGCCAGCTCCCCCCCGGGACACCGATTCTACGAGCAGTACTTC. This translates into CASSPPGHRFYEQYF.

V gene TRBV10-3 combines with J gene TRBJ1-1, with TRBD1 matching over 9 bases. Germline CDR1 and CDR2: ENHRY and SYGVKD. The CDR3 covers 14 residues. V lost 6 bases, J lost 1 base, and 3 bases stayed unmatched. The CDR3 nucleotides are TGTGCCATCAGCCTGGGACAGGGGAACACTGAAGCTTTCTTT. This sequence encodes CAISLGQGNTEAFF.

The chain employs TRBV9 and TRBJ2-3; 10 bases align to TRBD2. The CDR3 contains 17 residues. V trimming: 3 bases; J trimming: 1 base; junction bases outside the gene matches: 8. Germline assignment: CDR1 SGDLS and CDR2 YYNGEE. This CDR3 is CASSAPNLAGGTDTQYF. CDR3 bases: TGTGCCAGCAGCGCACCCAACCTAGCGGGGGGCACAGATACGCAGTATTTT. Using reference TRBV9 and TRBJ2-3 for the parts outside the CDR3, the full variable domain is DSGVTQTPKHLITATGQRVTLRCSPRSGDLSVYWYQQSLDQGLQFLIQYYNGEERAKGNILERFSAQQFPDLHSELNLSSLELGDSALYFCASSAPNLAGGTDTQYFGPGTRLTVL.

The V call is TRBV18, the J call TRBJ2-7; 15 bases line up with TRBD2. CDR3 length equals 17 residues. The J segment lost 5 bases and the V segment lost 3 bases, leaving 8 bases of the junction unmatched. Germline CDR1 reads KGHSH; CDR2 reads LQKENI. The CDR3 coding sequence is TGTGCCAGCTCACCGGGACTAGCGGGGGGTTTTCCTAACGAGCAGTACTTC. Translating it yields CASSPGLAGGFPNEQYF.

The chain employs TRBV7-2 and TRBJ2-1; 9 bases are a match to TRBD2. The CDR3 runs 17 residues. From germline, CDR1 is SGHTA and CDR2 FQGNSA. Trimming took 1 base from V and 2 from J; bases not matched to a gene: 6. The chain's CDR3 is CASSLGRGGGAYNEQFF. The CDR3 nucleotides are TGTGCCAGCAGCTTAGGTCGGGGCGGGGGGGCCTACAATGAGCAGTTCTTC.

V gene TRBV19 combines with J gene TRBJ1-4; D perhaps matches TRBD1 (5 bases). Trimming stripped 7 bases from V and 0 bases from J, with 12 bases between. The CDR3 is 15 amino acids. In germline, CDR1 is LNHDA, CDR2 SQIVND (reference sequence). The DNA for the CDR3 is TGTGCCAGTAAAGGGGCAGATGCAACTAATGAAAAACTGTTTTTT. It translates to CASKGADATNEKLFF.

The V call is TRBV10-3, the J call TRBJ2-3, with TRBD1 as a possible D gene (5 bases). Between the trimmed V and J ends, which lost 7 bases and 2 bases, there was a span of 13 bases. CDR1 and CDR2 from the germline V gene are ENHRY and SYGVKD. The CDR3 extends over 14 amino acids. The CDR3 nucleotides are TGTGCCATCATGGCGGCAGGGCTCACAGATACGCAGTATTTT. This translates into CAIMAAGLTDTQYF.

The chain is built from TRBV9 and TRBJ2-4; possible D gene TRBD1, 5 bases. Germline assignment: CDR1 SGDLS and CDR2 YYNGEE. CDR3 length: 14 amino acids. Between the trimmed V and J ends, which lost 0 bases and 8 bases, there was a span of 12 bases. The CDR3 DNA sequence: TGTGCCAGCAGCGTAGTAGGGGAACAAGACATTCAGTACTTC. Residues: CASSVVGEQDIQYF.

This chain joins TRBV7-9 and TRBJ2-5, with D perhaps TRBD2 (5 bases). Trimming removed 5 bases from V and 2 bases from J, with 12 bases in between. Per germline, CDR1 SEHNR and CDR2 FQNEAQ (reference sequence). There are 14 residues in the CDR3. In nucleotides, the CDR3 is TGTGCCAGCAGCCCCGGACTTGCGCAAGAGACCCAGTACTTC. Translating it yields CASSPGLAQETQYF.

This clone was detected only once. The CDR3 reads CASSQDRVSNQPQHF. CDR3 in DNA: TGCGCCAGCAGCCAAGACAGGGTAAGCAATCAGCCCCAGCATTTT. This rearrangement joins TRBV4-3 to TRBJ1-5, with D perhaps TRBD1 (5 bases). The CDR3 totals 15 residues. Germline loops: CDR1 LGHNA, CDR2 YSLEER. Trimming took off 0 bases at V and 1 base at J, with 7 bases between the two ends.

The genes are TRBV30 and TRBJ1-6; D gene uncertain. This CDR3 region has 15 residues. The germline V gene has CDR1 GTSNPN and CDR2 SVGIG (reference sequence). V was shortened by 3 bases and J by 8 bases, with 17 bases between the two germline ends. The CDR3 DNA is TGTGCCTGGAGCCGCGGCAGCTCGGCTGATTCACCCCTCCACTTT. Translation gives CAWSRGSSADSPLHF.

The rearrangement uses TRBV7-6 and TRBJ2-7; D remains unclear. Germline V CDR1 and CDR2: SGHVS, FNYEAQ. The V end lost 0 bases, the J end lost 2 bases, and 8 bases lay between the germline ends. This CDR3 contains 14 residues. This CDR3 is CASSLATQTYEQYF. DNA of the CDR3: TGTGCCAGCAGCTTAGCGACACAGACCTACGAGCAGTACTTC. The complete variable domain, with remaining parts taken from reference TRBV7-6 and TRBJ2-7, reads GAGVSQSPRYKVTKRGQDVALRCDPISGHVSLYWYRQALGQGPEFLTYFNYEAQQDKSGLPNDRFSAERPEGSISTLTIQRTEQRDSAMYRCASSLATQTYEQYFGPGTRLTVT.

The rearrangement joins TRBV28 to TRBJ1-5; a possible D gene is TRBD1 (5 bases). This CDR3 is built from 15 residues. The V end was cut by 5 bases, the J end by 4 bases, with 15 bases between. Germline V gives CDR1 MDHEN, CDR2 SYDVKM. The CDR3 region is CASSVQDGGNQPQHF. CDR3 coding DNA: TGTGCCAGCAGTGTACAGGACGGCGGAAATCAGCCCCAGCATTTT.

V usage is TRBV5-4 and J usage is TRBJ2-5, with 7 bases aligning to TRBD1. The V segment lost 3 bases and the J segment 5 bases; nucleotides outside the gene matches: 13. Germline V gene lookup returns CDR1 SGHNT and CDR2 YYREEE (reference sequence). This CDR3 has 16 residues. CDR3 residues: CASSSVGTATGETQYF. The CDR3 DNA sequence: TGTGCCAGCAGCTCGGTCGGGACCGCGACAGGGGAGACCCAGTACTTC.

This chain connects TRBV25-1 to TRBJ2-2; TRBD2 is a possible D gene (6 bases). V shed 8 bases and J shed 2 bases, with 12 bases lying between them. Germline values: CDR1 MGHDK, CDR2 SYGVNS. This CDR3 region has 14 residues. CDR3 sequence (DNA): TGTGCCAGCTGGGGGGTTGGTAACACCGGGGAGCTGTTTTTT. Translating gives CASWGVGNTGELFF.